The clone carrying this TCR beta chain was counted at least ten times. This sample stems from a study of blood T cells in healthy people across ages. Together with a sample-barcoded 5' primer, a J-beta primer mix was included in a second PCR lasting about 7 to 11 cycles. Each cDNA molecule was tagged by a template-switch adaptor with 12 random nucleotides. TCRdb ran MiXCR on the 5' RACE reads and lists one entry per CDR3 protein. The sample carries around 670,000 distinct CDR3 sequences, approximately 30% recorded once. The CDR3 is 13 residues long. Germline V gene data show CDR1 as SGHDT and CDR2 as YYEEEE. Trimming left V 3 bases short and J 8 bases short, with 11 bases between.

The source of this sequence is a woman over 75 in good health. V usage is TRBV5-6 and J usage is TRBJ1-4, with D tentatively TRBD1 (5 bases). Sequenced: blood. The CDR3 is CASSSGRREKLFF. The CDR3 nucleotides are TGTGCCAGCAGCTCGGGGCGCCGGGAAAAACTGTTTTTT.